This T cell receptor beta chain comes out of a study of cytomegalovirus exposure and HLA in healthy donors. This clone was seen once. The CDR3 has 13 amino acids. The V gene's germline CDR1 is SQVTM and CDR2 ANQGSEA. The PCR employed 60 Vbeta primers together with 13 Jbeta primers. Sequencing used immunoSEQ multiplex PCR; TCRdb keeps in-frame clones, though not all of them. The sample holds about 120,000 clones, around four fifths seen once. J is TRBJ1-3 and V is TRBV29-1, with a possible D match to TRBD1 (5 bases). The receptor was isolated from a female donor in good health and CMV-seronegative. Sequenced: PBMCs. Here the CDR3 reads CRIPDNSGNTIYF. Here the CDR3 DNA reads TGCAGGATCCCGGACAACTCTGGAAACACCATATATTTT.